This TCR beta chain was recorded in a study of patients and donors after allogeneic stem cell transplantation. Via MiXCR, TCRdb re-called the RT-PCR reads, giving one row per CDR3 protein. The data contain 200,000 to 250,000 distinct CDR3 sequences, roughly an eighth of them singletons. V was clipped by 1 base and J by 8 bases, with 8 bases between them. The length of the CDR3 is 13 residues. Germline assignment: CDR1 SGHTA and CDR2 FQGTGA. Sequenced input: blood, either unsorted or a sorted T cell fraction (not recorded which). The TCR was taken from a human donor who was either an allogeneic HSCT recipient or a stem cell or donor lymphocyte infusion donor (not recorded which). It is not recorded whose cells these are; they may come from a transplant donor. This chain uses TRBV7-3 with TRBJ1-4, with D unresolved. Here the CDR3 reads CASSLNQREKLFF. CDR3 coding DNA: TGTGCCAGCAGCTTAAATCAGCGGGAAAAACTGTTTTTT. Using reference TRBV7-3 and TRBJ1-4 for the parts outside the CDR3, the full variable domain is GAGVSQTPSNKVTEKGKYVELRCDPISGHTALYWYRQSLGQGPEFLIYFQGTGAADDSGLPNDRFFAVRPEGSVSTLKIQRTERGDSAVYLCASSLNQREKLFFGSGTQLSVL.